This TCR beta chain was documented in a study of T cell responses to AZD1222 COVID-19 vaccine (dated by TCRdb to the early 2020s). As for the study more broadly: AZD1222 recipients given second doses at about 4 weeks or at about 12 weeks were pooled, since spike-specific TCR depth and breadth were not found to differ between the two schedules. A total of 230 to 250 trial participants underwent TCR sequencing, of whom nearly 210 received two doses of AZD1222 and around 26 received two doses of the MenACWY control vaccine. Trial participants were enrolled by age into 18-55, 56-69 and 70-plus year subgroups, with about 150, 27 and 61 TCR-sequenced participants respectively. General findings and caveats noted by the study authors: Nearly half of unique spike-specific TCRs reportedly recognized epitopes outside regions mutated in the B.1.351 and B.1.1.7 variants. Only a handful of AZD1222 recipients were SARS-CoV-2 seropositive at baseline, limiting conclusions about previously exposed vaccinees. Spike-specific TCR breadth and depth rose significantly after two AZD1222 doses compared with day 0 and with MenACWY recipients. The 56-69-year group was small, and its depth increase did not reach significance, likely because of low power. Participants were mostly white British and included more females than males, and it was suggested by the authors that clonal diversity may have been underestimated. No day 14 peak-response samples were available, so repertoires were characterized only after the peak T cell response. The vaccine-associated CD4 TCRs covered the entire spike protein, and the dominant responses fell in regions 160-218 and 743-854.

Interpreted using the paper, the time point label stands for: baseline before first vaccination. The vaccinee samples were drawn from two UK trials, COV001 and COV002, one of which was a single-blind randomized controlled phase 2/3 trial testing AZD1222 (ChAdOx1 nCoV-19) in healthy adults. For TCRbeta chain sequencing, PBMC samples from trial participants were taken at day 0 and at day 28 after the second dose. The CDR3 regions of human TCRbeta chains were subjected to immunosequencing. The authors' pipeline ran thus. TCRs in the repertoires were matched against a reference library of SARS-CoV-2-specific TCRs that had been generated with the MIRA antigen-specificity platform. Breadth meant the fraction of unique TCRs that were SARS-CoV-2-associated, whereas depth meant the fraction of total T cells that were SARS-CoV-2-associated. Each spike-specific TCR was assigned to its reactive spike region and to a CD4 or CD8 class using the MIRA data. Log10-transformed breadth and depth values were compared by one-way ANOVA with Sidak's multiple comparisons tests. Here the immuneACCESS table is served through TCRdb, limited to in-frame sequences with V and J called. Missing clones are a known gap in these copies; in checked studies unresolved V genes cover under half, and the rest lacks a known reason. V and J calls and clone size are those listed in that table; D and trimming were worked out from the DNA. Counted in this sample were roughly 120,000 clones; 85% to 95% of them appeared once. The ten largest make up under 10% of the sample.

V gives up 3 bases and J gives up 0 bases, and the segment between their germline ends measures 7 bases. Taken from the germline V gene, the CDR1 and CDR2 loops are KGHDR and SFDVKD. The CDR3 contains 15 residues, cysteine and phenylalanine counted. Just the 45-base CDR3 DNA is kept, in frame starting at base 1. This clone was seen a handful of times. Its cognate antigen has yet to be identified. Base qualities are not at hand, and no much larger clone is one base apart. The clonotype originates from an adult in good health. The specimen comprised peripheral blood, sampled on day 0 of AZD1222 vaccination. Here the chain combines TRBV24-1 and TRBJ1-4, with no confident D gene call. CDR3 protein: CATSDGRATNEKLFF. The nucleotide sequence is TGTGCCACCAGTGATGGGAGGGCAACTAATGAAAAACTGTTTTTT.